This entry lists 20 T cell receptor beta chains sequenced from one sample in a study of beta chain features in type 1 diabetes. Study-level results: A moderate, significant TCRB CDR3 shortening appeared in type 1 diabetes across four CD4+ subsets.

No antigen has been identified for these receptors. The authors reverse transcribed all of the isolated RNA, so sequencing captured expressed TCRB transcripts. Measured with immunoSEQ multiplex PCR; TCRdb has only the in-frame clones, and not every one. The sample consists of 500,000 to 650,000 clones, 9.5% to 15% of them appearing once. Sequenced material: naive CD4+ T cells from blood. These receptors were obtained from a man aged 25-40 years with type 1 diabetes.

The chain employs TRBV2 and TRBJ1-6; 7 bases agree with TRBD1. V lost 2 bases, J lost 9 bases, and 7 bases stayed unmatched. This CDR3 is built from 15 residues. CDR1 is SNHLY, CDR2 FYNNEI, per germline. In DNA form, the CDR3 reads TGTGCCAGCAGTGAACCACCCGGGGACAGTTCACCCCTCCACTTT. The encoded protein is CASSEPPGDSSPLHF.

The table lists this clone with a few counts. The V and J genes are TRBV6-5 and TRBJ2-2; 10 positions match TRBD1. The CDR3 has 15 residues. The trim removed 7 bases at V and 4 bases at J, leaving 6 bases unmatched. The germline CDR1 and CDR2 sequences are MNHEY and SVGAGI. The CDR3 bases are TGTGCCAGCACCAGACAGGGGGCGGGCACCGGGGAGCTGTTTTTT. It specifies CASTRQGAGTGELFF.

The rearrangement links TRBV2 to TRBJ2-7; TRBD1 agrees at 8 bases. Trimming at V came to 5 bases and at J to 2 bases, leaving 5 bases not matched to a gene. Germline CDR1 and CDR2: SNHLY and FYNNEI. This CDR3 region has 14 residues. CDR3 bases: TGTGCCAGCAGTCGGGACAGGCAAACCTACGAGCAGTACTTC. Its protein product is CASSRDRQTYEQYF.

Note on this clone: Other DNA sequences in this specimen translate into the identical CDR3. V gene TRBV29-1 combines with J gene TRBJ2-5; D ambiguous. The CDR3 is made up of 12 amino acids. Trimming removed 5 bases at V and 2 bases at J, with 9 bases between. Germline V gene data show CDR1 as SQVTM and CDR2 as ANQGSEA. CDR3 loop: CSVYGQQETQYF. For the CDR3, the DNA is TGCAGCGTTTACGGGCAGCAAGAGACCCAGTACTTC.

There are a few counts of this clone. The chain combines TRBV7-9 with TRBJ2-2; no clear D. CDR1 and CDR2 from the germline V gene are SEHNR and FQNEAQ (reference sequence). CDR3 length: 16 amino acids. Trimming took off 5 bases at V and 1 base at J, with 14 bases between the two ends. In DNA form, the CDR3 reads TGTGCCAGCAGCATTTCCGTCTGGGGGAACACCGGGGAGCTGTTTTTT. Its protein product is CASSISVWGNTGELFF.

This clone was counted a few times. Other nucleotide sequences in the sample specify the same CDR3. The rearrangement joins TRBV7-2 to TRBJ2-7, with 12 bases identical to TRBD1. CDR1 is SGHTA, CDR2 FQGNSA, per germline. The trim removed 1 base at V and 4 bases at J, leaving 2 bases unmatched. The CDR3 has 15 amino acids. The CDR3 protein is CASSLVGQGAYEQYF. The CDR3 nucleotides read TGTGCCAGCAGCTTAGTGGGACAGGGGGCTTACGAGCAGTACTTC.

This clone turned up a few times. J is TRBJ1-5 and V is TRBV19, with 8 nucleotides matching TRBD1. This CDR3 comprises 14 residues. The V and J ends lost 5 bases and 5 bases, in that order; junction bases with no gene match: 5. The germline V gene encodes CDR1 LNHDA and CDR2 SQIVND (reference sequence). Written as DNA, the CDR3 is TGTGCCAGTAGTGTCGGACAGGGTTATCAGCCCCAGCATTTT. Translated: CASSVGQGYQPQHF.

This clone was seen ten or more times. The chain is built from TRBV28 and TRBJ2-3; D may be TRBD1 (6 bases). This CDR3 has 15 amino acids. Germline values: CDR1 MDHEN, CDR2 SYDVKM. V was clipped by 8 bases and J by 6 bases, with 21 bases between them. CDR3 residues: CASVGQGSGVDTQYF. CDR3 nucleotide sequence: TGTGCCAGCGTAGGGCAGGGGTCGGGTGTGGATACGCAGTATTTT.

This clone was seen only a few times. The chain has TRBV2 and TRBJ1-6; a possible D gene is TRBD1 (6 bases). The V gene lost 4 bases and the J gene lost 6 bases, with 10 bases spanning the gap. Germline V gene lookup returns CDR1 SNHLY and CDR2 FYNNEI. CDR3 length equals 14 residues. In DNA, the CDR3 is TGTGCCAGCAGTGGGGACACTTTTAATTCACCCCTCCACTTT. Translating gives CASSGDTFNSPLHF.

J is TRBJ1-4 and V is TRBV29-1, with D perhaps matching TRBD1 (5 bases). The V and J ends lost 6 bases and 3 bases respectively, with 14 bases between them. The V gene's germline CDR1 is SQVTM and CDR2 ANQGSEA. The CDR3 spans 14 residues. CDR3 sequence: CSVSPGRANEKLFF. In nucleotides, the CDR3 is TGCAGCGTGAGCCCGGGGCGGGCTAATGAAAAACTGTTTTTT.

The gene calls are TRBV18 and TRBJ2-5; TRBD2 agrees at 8 bases. V trimming: 2 bases; J trimming: 3 bases; junction bases outside the gene matches: 2. Germline V lookup: CDR1 KGHSH, CDR2 LQKENI. CDR3 length: 14 amino acids. This chain's CDR3 is CASSPEAGEETQYF. The CDR3 bases are TGTGCCAGCTCACCAGAAGCGGGGGAAGAGACCCAGTACTTC.

The chain is built from TRBV5-1 and TRBJ1-1, with no clear D. Germline V gives CDR1 SGHRS, CDR2 YFSETQ. V was trimmed by 0 bases and J by 0 bases, leaving 15 bases between them. The CDR3 has 17 residues. This CDR3 reads CASSLEERTRMNTEAFF. The CDR3 nucleotides read TGCGCCAGCAGCTTGGAGGAGCGGACGAGGATGAACACTGAAGCTTTCTTT.

The V and J genes are TRBV9 and TRBJ1-6; 7 bases are a match to TRBD1. The V gene end was trimmed by 3 bases and the J gene end by 7 bases; junction bases not matched to a gene: 4. CDR1 is SGDLS and CDR2 is YYNGEE in the germline V gene. The CDR3 has 14 residues. In nucleotides, the CDR3 is TGTGCCAGCAGCGGCGGCAGGGGGAATTCACCCCTCCACTTT. Its protein is CASSGGRGNSPLHF. The full variable domain, in which reference TRBV9 and TRBJ1-6 provide the parts outside the CDR3, is DSGVTQTPKHLITATGQRVTLRCSPRSGDLSVYWYQQSLDQGLQFLIQYYNGEERAKGNILERFSAQQFPDLHSELNLSSLELGDSALYFCASSGGRGNSPLHFGNGTRLTVT.

The chain uses TRBV7-2 and TRBJ2-3; possibly TRBD2 for D (6 bases). The CDR3 spans 15 residues. The germline V and J ends were trimmed by 4 bases and 0 bases, with 11 bases remaining between them. In germline, CDR1 is SGHTA, CDR2 FQGNSA. CDR3 sequence reads: CASSSWTTSTDTQYF. DNA of the CDR3: TGTGCCAGCAGCTCATGGACTACTAGCACAGATACGCAGTATTTT. The variable domain in full, completed from reference TRBV7-2 and TRBJ2-3, reads GAGVSQSPSNKVTEKGKDVELRCDPISGHTALYWYRQSLGQGLEFLIYFQGNSAPDKSGLPSDRFSAERTGGSVSTLTIQRTQQEDSAVYLCASSSWTTSTDTQYFGPGTRLTVL.

The chain couples TRBV4-3 to TRBJ2-7, with no clear D. Trimming pared 0 bases from V and 4 bases from J, leaving 10 bases between. The CDR3 is 14 residues long. Germline assignment: CDR1 LGHNA and CDR2 YSLEER. CDR3 nucleotide sequence: TGCGCCAGCAGCCAAGAACGGACCCGGTACGAGCAGTACTTC. Its translation is CASSQERTRYEQYF.

This clone occurred a few times. V and J are TRBV4-2 and TRBJ2-7, with D possibly TRBD2 on 6 matching bases. Per germline, CDR1 LGHNA and CDR2 YNFKEQ. The germline V and J ends were trimmed by 0 bases and 3 bases, with 12 bases remaining between them. There are 15 residues in the CDR3. The CDR3 DNA sequence: TGTGCCAGCAGCCAAGATCCCGCGGGGCGCTACGAGCAGTACTTC. Translated, it gives CASSQDPAGRYEQYF.

This clone has only a few counts. The chain carries TRBV7-2 and TRBJ2-5, with TRBD1 matching over 9 bases. The CDR3 extends over 15 amino acids. Germline V CDR1 and CDR2: SGHTA, FQGNSA. Trimming took 9 bases from V and 5 from J; bases not matched to a gene: 13. CDR3 DNA: TGTGCCAGTTCGGACAGGGGCTTCTCTGGGGAGACCCAGTACTTC. Translation: CASSDRGFSGETQYF.

This clone was picked up a small number of times. The chain joins TRBV20-1 to TRBJ2-3; D ambiguous. CDR3 size: 11 residues. Germline CDR1 reads DFQATT; CDR2 reads SNEGSKA (reference sequence). V was pared by 5 bases and J by 4 bases, with 7 bases between. This CDR3 is CSACVSDTQYF. CDR3 nucleotide sequence: TGCAGTGCTTGTGTCTCAGATACGCAGTATTTT.

In its sample, this clone was seen a few times. The CDR3 DNA reads as TGTGCCAGCAGTGTGAGCCAGGGAGCATATGGCTACACCTTC. Its protein is CASSVSQGAYGYTF. The chain carries TRBV6-1 and TRBJ1-2; tentatively, D is TRBD1 (5 bases). The CDR3 contains 14 residues. V was pared by 4 bases and J by 5 bases, with 14 bases between. The germline V gene encodes CDR1 MNHNS and CDR2 SASEGT.

This clone has only a few counts. The J gene is TRBJ1-5, the V gene TRBV7-2; 8 nucleotides agree with TRBD1. Germline V CDR1 and CDR2: SGHTA, FQGNSA. The CDR3 consists of 16 residues. J lost 2 bases, V lost 3 bases, and 6 bases had no gene match. CDR3 sequence reads: CASSFSSDRGNQPQHF. The CDR3 bases are TGTGCCAGCAGCTTTTCCTCGGACAGGGGCAATCAGCCCCAGCATTTT.